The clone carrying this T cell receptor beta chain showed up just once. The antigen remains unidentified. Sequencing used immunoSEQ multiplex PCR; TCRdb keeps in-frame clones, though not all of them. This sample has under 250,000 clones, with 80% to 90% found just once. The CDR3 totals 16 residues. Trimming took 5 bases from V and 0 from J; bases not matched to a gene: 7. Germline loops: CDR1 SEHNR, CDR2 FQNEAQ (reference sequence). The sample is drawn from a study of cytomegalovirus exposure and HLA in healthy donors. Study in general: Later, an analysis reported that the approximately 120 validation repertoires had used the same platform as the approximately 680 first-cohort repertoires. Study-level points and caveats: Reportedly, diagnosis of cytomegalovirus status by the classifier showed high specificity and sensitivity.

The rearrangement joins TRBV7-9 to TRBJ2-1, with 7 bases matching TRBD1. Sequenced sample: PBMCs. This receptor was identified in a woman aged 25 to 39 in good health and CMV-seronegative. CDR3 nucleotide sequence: TGTGCCAGCAGCCCACAGACAGGGACCTCCTACAATGAGCAGTTCTTC. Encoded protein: CASSPQTGTSYNEQFF.